This T cell receptor (beta chain) comes out of a study of shared clonotypes between healthy human individuals. With 0 bases clipped from V and 8 bases from J, the junction kept 3 bases outside the gene matches. CDR1 is GTSNPN, CDR2 SVGIG, per germline (reference sequence). This CDR3 spans 12 amino acids. A word on this clone: The antigen remains undetermined. This specimen includes other DNA sequences encoding the same CDR3.

Study-wide results and limits: The represented genetic and exposure-history diversity was limited by the small number of donors.

Sequencing was performed with immunoSEQ multiplex PCR; in TCRdb, only in-frame clones are kept and a portion is missing. The profile shows 2 million to 2.5 million clones, approximately 94% of them singletons. The chain employs TRBV30 and TRBJ1-2; 7 positions match TRBD1. This receptor was obtained from a man younger than 35 in good health. The sample consisted of naive CD4+ T cells sorted from blood. Regarding subset: CD45RA+ positively selected. The CDR3 DNA reads as TGTGCCTGGAGTGTGCCAGGGGGAGGCTACACCTTC. Translating gives CAWSVPGGGYTF. Based on the CDR3 plus reference TRBV30 and TRBJ1-2, the full variable domain is SQTIHQWPATLVQPVGSPLSLECTVEGTSNPNLYWYRQAAGRGLQLLFYSVGIGQISSEVPQNLSASRPQDRQFILSSKKLLLSDSGFYLCAWSVPGGGYTFGSGTRLTVV.